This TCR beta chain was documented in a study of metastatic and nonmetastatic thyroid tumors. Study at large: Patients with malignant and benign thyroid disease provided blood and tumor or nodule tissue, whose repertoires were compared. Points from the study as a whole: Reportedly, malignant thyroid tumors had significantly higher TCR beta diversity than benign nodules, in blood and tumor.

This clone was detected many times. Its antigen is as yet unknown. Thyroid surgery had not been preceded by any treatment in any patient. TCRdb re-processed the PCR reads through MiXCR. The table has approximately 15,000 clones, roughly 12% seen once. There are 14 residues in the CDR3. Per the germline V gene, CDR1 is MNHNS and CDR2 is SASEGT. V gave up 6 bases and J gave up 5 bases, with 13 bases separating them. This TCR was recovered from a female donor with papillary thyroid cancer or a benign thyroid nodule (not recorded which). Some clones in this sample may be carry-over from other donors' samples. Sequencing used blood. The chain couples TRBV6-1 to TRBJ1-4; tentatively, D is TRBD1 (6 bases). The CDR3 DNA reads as TGTGCCAGCAGGCCCGGGACATTGAATGAAAAACTGTTTTTT. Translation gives CASRPGTLNEKLFF.